A selection of T cell receptor beta chains follows, all from one sample in a study of a mutant IDH1 vaccine in newly diagnosed glioma. These receptors have no identified antigens. Data came from immunoSEQ multiplex PCR; TCRdb stores just in-frame clones and leaves some out. This sample carries around 50,000 clones, more than 75% of them seen once, and the ten largest clones take around 5.7%. The sample here was PBMCs, taken from a glioma patient whose treatment included an IDH1 peptide vaccine. Receptors originate from a woman aged 40-49 years with glioma. The CDR3 runs from the conserved cysteine through the conserved F or W. D genes are given only for firm matches. Clone size is shown for a subset of rows, as once, few, many or a class of expanded clone.

v_gene: TRBV15
d_gene: .
j_gene: TRBJ2-7
abundance: .
CDR3nt: TGTGCCACCCCGATGCAGCAGGACTACGAGCAGTACTTC
CDR3aa: CATPMQQDYEQYF

v_gene: TRBV2
d_gene: .
j_gene: TRBJ2-7
abundance: .
CDR3nt: TGTGCCAGCAGCCGAGACTACGAGCAGTACTTC
CDR3aa: CASSRDYEQYF

v_gene: TRBV5-1
d_gene: .
j_gene: TRBJ2-1
abundance: .
CDR3nt: TGCGCCAGCGGCCCGGGGAGCTCCTACAATGAGCAGTTCTTC
CDR3aa: CASGPGSSYNEQFF

v_gene: TRBV2
d_gene: TRBD2
j_gene: TRBJ2-7
abundance: .
CDR3nt: TGTGCCAGCAGCCTGAGGACTAGCGGGGGCTACGAGCAGTACTTC
CDR3aa: CASSLRTSGGYEQYF

v_gene: TRBV7-2
d_gene: .
j_gene: TRBJ1-2
abundance: .
CDR3nt: TGTGCCAGCAGCTTAGTGGACAGTAACTATGGCTACACCTTC
CDR3aa: CASSLVDSNYGYTF

v_gene: TRBV19
d_gene: TRBD1
j_gene: TRBJ1-1
abundance: .
CDR3nt: TGTGCCAGTAGTTCCGGTAACAGGGGGAACGCTGAAGCTTTCTTT
CDR3aa: CASSSGNRGNAEAFF

v_gene: TRBV11-3
d_gene: .
j_gene: TRBJ2-2
abundance: .
CDR3nt: TGTGCCAGCAGCCCCCCCGGACAGGAGGGGTACACCGGGGAGCTGTTTTTT
CDR3aa: CASSPPGQEGYTGELFF

v_gene: TRBV10-1
d_gene: .
j_gene: TRBJ2-5
abundance: .
CDR3nt: TGCGCCAGCAGTGAGTCGGGGGGACAGCAAGAGACCCAGTACTTC
CDR3aa: CASSESGGQQETQYF

v_gene: TRBV5-6
d_gene: .
j_gene: TRBJ1-1
abundance: .
CDR3nt: TGTGCCAGCAGCTTGGTGGAGAGGGACGGGAACACTGAAGCTTTCTTT
CDR3aa: CASSLVERDGNTEAFF

v_gene: TRBV2
d_gene: .
j_gene: TRBJ2-1
abundance: .
CDR3nt: TGTGCCAGCAGTCTAGGAAGCCTTCCCAATGAGCAGTTCTTC
CDR3aa: CASSLGSLPNEQFF

v_gene: TRBV10-3
d_gene: .
j_gene: TRBJ2-5
abundance: .
CDR3nt: TGTGCCATCAGTGAGTCTCAAGAGACCCAGTACTTC
CDR3aa: CAISESQETQYF

v_gene: TRBV2
d_gene: TRBD1
j_gene: TRBJ2-5
abundance: once
CDR3nt: TGTGCCAGCTCCCTGACAGGGGGCCCCCAAGAGACCCAGTACTTC
CDR3aa: CASSLTGGPQETQYF

v_gene: TRBV5-4
d_gene: .
j_gene: TRBJ2-2
abundance: .
CDR3nt: TGTGCCAGCAGCTTGGCATGGGACATCGGTTCGGATTTGGTAGACGGGGAGCTGTTTTTT
CDR3aa: CASSLAWDIGSDLVDGELFF

v_gene: TRBV5-4
d_gene: .
j_gene: TRBJ1-3
abundance: .
CDR3nt: TGTGCCAGCAGCACCTACAGAGACTCTGGAAACACCATATATTTT
CDR3aa: CASSTYRDSGNTIYF

v_gene: TRBV20-1
d_gene: .
j_gene: TRBJ1-2
abundance: once
CDR3nt: TGCAGTGCTAGAACAGGGTATGGCTACACCTTC
CDR3aa: CSARTGYGYTF

v_gene: TRBV6-5
d_gene: .
j_gene: TRBJ1-1
abundance: .
CDR3nt: TGTGCCAGCAGTTACTCTTCCGACAGTATGAACACTGAAGCTTTCTTT
CDR3aa: CASSYSSDSMNTEAFF

v_gene: TRBV7-8
d_gene: .
j_gene: TRBJ2-7
abundance: .
CDR3nt: TGTGCCAGCAGCTTATTTGGGGGGGGCACCTACGAGCAGTACTTC
CDR3aa: CASSLFGGGTYEQYF

v_gene: TRBV18
d_gene: .
j_gene: TRBJ1-1
abundance: few
CDR3nt: TGTGCCAGCTCACCATTGCGGGGCACTGAAGCTTTCTTT
CDR3aa: CASSPLRGTEAFF

v_gene: TRBV11-2
d_gene: TRBD1
j_gene: TRBJ2-2
abundance: once
CDR3nt: TGTGCCAGCAGCTTGAGGACAGGGACCAACACCGGGGAGCTGTTTTTT
CDR3aa: CASSLRTGTNTGELFF

v_gene: TRBV18
d_gene: .
j_gene: TRBJ2-2
abundance: .
CDR3nt: TGTGCCAGCTCACCACCGGGAACATCGAACACCGGGGAGCTGTTTTTT
CDR3aa: CASSPPGTSNTGELFF

v_gene: TRBV5-1
d_gene: .
j_gene: TRBJ2-1
abundance: .
CDR3nt: TGCGCCACCAGACCCAACCTGAACAATGAGCAGTTCTTC
CDR3aa: CATRPNLNNEQFF

v_gene: TRBV7-7
d_gene: .
j_gene: TRBJ2-5
abundance: .
CDR3nt: TGTGCTAGCAGCCCCGCGAAGGGGCTAGCGAACCGGAGGGAGACCCAGTACTTC
CDR3aa: CASSPAKGLANRRETQYF

v_gene: TRBV15
d_gene: .
j_gene: TRBJ2-7
abundance: .
CDR3nt: TGTGCCACCAGCAGAGGGCGAACAGCTTCCTACGAGCAGTACTTC
CDR3aa: CATSRGRTASYEQYF

v_gene: TRBV19
d_gene: .
j_gene: TRBJ1-5
abundance: .
CDR3nt: TGTGCCAGTAGTATCGGTCTTGAGCAGCCCCAGCATTTT
CDR3aa: CASSIGLEQPQHF

v_gene: TRBV4-1
d_gene: .
j_gene: TRBJ2-5
abundance: .
CDR3nt: TGCGCCAGCAGCCAAGAAGAAGCGGCCAAAGAGACCCAGTACTTC
CDR3aa: CASSQEEAAKETQYF

v_gene: TRBV6-5
d_gene: .
j_gene: TRBJ1-4
abundance: .
CDR3nt: TGTGCCAGCAGTTATGGCCCAACTGAAAAACTGTTTTTT
CDR3aa: CASSYGPTEKLFF

v_gene: TRBV7-2
d_gene: TRBD2
j_gene: TRBJ2-2
abundance: .
CDR3nt: TGTGCCAGCAGCTTAGTTGGACTAGCGACCGGGGAGCTGTTTTTT
CDR3aa: CASSLVGLATGELFF

v_gene: TRBV5-4
d_gene: .
j_gene: TRBJ1-1
abundance: .
CDR3nt: TGTGCCAGCAGCTTGGCGTACACTGAAGCTTTCTTT
CDR3aa: CASSLAYTEAFF

v_gene: TRBV5-8
d_gene: TRBD1
j_gene: TRBJ1-6
abundance: .
CDR3nt: TGTGCCAGCAGCCCCGGGACAGCCTCCTATAATTCACCCCTCCACTTT
CDR3aa: CASSPGTASYNSPLHF

v_gene: TRBV7-9
d_gene: TRBD1
j_gene: TRBJ1-2
abundance: .
CDR3nt: TGTGCCAGCAGCTCAGCGGACGCGGGACAGGGTGGCTACACCTTC
CDR3aa: CASSSADAGQGGYTF

v_gene: TRBV7-2
d_gene: .
j_gene: TRBJ2-5
abundance: .
CDR3nt: TGTGCCAGCAGCCATTTTGGGATAGGCCAAGAGACCCAGTACTTC
CDR3aa: CASSHFGIGQETQYF

v_gene: TRBV4-1
d_gene: TRBD2
j_gene: TRBJ2-2
abundance: .
CDR3nt: TGCGCCAGCAGCCAAGACAGAGCGGGGGGGCGCGGGGAGCTGTTTTTT
CDR3aa: CASSQDRAGGRGELFF

v_gene: TRBV10-2
d_gene: .
j_gene: TRBJ2-7
abundance: few
CDR3nt: TGCGCCAGCCTACTGGGACCGTCGAACTACGAGCAGTACTTC
CDR3aa: CASLLGPSNYEQYF

v_gene: TRBV5-6
d_gene: .
j_gene: TRBJ1-5
abundance: .
CDR3nt: TGTGCCAGCAGCTTGTTTGGGGTCGGGCGGCCCCAGCATTTT
CDR3aa: CASSLFGVGRPQHF

v_gene: TRBV11-2
d_gene: TRBD2
j_gene: TRBJ2-1
abundance: .
CDR3nt: TGTGCCAGCAGCCCCGGACTAGCGGATGAGCAGTTCTTC
CDR3aa: CASSPGLADEQFF

v_gene: TRBV9
d_gene: .
j_gene: TRBJ1-2
abundance: .
CDR3nt: TGTGCCAGCACCTTAGACGACAGCGTAGCGGGCTACACCTTC
CDR3aa: CASTLDDSVAGYTF

v_gene: TRBV2
d_gene: .
j_gene: TRBJ2-2
abundance: .
CDR3nt: TGTGCCAGCAGTGAAGGTTTTCACGGGGAGCTGTTTTTT
CDR3aa: CASSEGFHGELFF

v_gene: TRBV4-2
d_gene: .
j_gene: TRBJ1-3
abundance: once
CDR3nt: TGTGCCAGCAGCCAAGAAAAGGGTCAGGCTGGAAACACCATATATTTT
CDR3aa: CASSQEKGQAGNTIYF

v_gene: TRBV4-3
d_gene: TRBD2
j_gene: TRBJ2-5
abundance: .
CDR3nt: TGCGCCAGCAGCCAGGTAGCGGGGAACCAAGAGACCCAGTACTTC
CDR3aa: CASSQVAGNQETQYF

v_gene: TRBV5-1
d_gene: .
j_gene: TRBJ2-7
abundance: .
CDR3nt: TGCGCCGGCTCCTACGAGCAGTACTTC
CDR3aa: CAGSYEQYF

v_gene: TRBV5-1
d_gene: .
j_gene: TRBJ1-4
abundance: .
CDR3nt: TGCGCCAGCAGCTTGGCAGGGATCCGAGAAAAACTGTTTTTT
CDR3aa: CASSLAGIREKLFF

v_gene: TRBV5-6
d_gene: .
j_gene: TRBJ1-1
abundance: .
CDR3nt: TGTGCCAGCAGCTTCGGCGGGGGCACTGAAGCTTTCTTT
CDR3aa: CASSFGGGTEAFF

v_gene: TRBV15
d_gene: .
j_gene: TRBJ1-1
abundance: .
CDR3nt: TGTGCCACCAGGCCCGATGCGAACACTGAAGCTTTCTTT
CDR3aa: CATRPDANTEAFF

v_gene: TRBV2
d_gene: TRBD2
j_gene: TRBJ2-1
abundance: .
CDR3nt: TGTGCCAGCAGTTCTCAGCGGGGGCGGTATGAGCAGTTCTTC
CDR3aa: CASSSQRGRYEQFF

v_gene: TRBV13
d_gene: .
j_gene: TRBJ1-3
abundance: .
CDR3nt: TGTGCCAGCAGCTTAGCAGAGAGCTCTGGAAACACCATATATTTT
CDR3aa: CASSLAESSGNTIYF

v_gene: TRBV6-5
d_gene: .
j_gene: TRBJ2-2
abundance: .
CDR3nt: TGTGCCAGCAGTTACAAGGTTTCCTTCACCGGGGAGCTGTTTTTT
CDR3aa: CASSYKVSFTGELFF

v_gene: TRBV4-2
d_gene: .
j_gene: TRBJ2-3
abundance: few
CDR3nt: TGTGCCAGCAGCCATAGCACAGATACGCAGTATTTT
CDR3aa: CASSHSTDTQYF

v_gene: TRBV10-3
d_gene: .
j_gene: TRBJ1-6
abundance: .
CDR3nt: TGTGCCATCAGTGTCGGGGAGTATAATTCACCCCTCCACTTT
CDR3aa: CAISVGEYNSPLHF

v_gene: TRBV7-2
d_gene: TRBD2
j_gene: TRBJ2-1
abundance: .
CDR3nt: TGTGCCAGCAGCTTAAGGTGGACTAGCGGGGAAAGCTCCTACAATGAGCAGTTCTTC
CDR3aa: CASSLRWTSGESSYNEQFF

v_gene: TRBV4-2
d_gene: TRBD1
j_gene: TRBJ2-7
abundance: .
CDR3nt: TGTGCCAGCAGCCAAGTAGGTCCCGGGACAGGGGGCGCAAGGTCCAAATACGAGCAGTACTTC
CDR3aa: CASSQVGPGTGGARSKYEQYF

v_gene: TRBV28
d_gene: .
j_gene: TRBJ2-7
abundance: .
CDR3nt: TGTGCCAGCAGTGCCCCTAGCAAAGACGCTACCTACGAGCAGTACTTC
CDR3aa: CASSAPSKDATYEQYF

v_gene: TRBV7-2
d_gene: .
j_gene: TRBJ2-7
abundance: .
CDR3nt: TGTGCCAGCAGCTTGAGACAGGGAGGCTACGAGCAGTACTTC
CDR3aa: CASSLRQGGYEQYF

v_gene: TRBV5-5
d_gene: .
j_gene: TRBJ1-2
abundance: .
CDR3nt: TGTGCCAGCAGCTTAGGGGACCGATACTATGGCTACACCTTC
CDR3aa: CASSLGDRYYGYTF